The source of this T cell receptor (beta chain) is a study of persistence of HIV-infected CD4 T cells. Sequencing used immunoSEQ version 4 in survey mode. Sequencing used immunoSEQ multiplex PCR; TCRdb keeps in-frame clones, though not all of them. The data contain about 45,000 clones, around 89% of them singletons. Turning to this clone: Its target is unknown.

Nonspecific anti-CD3/anti-CD28 bead stimulation represents the broad CD4+ T cell repertoire. CD4+ T cells upregulating both CD40 ligand and CD69 were sorted as responding cells. Donors were HIV-1-infected adults who began suppressive ART during chronic infection. General study results and limits: Proviral oligoclonality tracked with TCR oligoclonality within the same sorted cells.

This CDR3 has 16 residues. The trim removed 4 bases at V and 1 base at J, leaving 6 bases unmatched. Germline V gives CDR1 KGHSH, CDR2 LQKENI. The J gene is TRBJ2-1, the V gene TRBV18; TRBD1 matches at 8 bases. Source: CD4+ T cells sorted from PBMCs after roughly 18-hour stimulation, taken from a patient who received antiretroviral therapy. The sequence was collected from an adult woman with HIV who was CMV-seropositive. CDR3 in DNA: TGTGCCAGCTCACGAGGACAGGGTCTTTCCTACAATGAGCAGTTCTTC. Amino acid sequence: CASSRGQGLSYNEQFF.